Shown below are 9 T cell receptor beta chains from a single sample sequenced in a study of T cells after yellow fever vaccination. A single record per CDR3 protein comes from TCRdb applying MiXCR to the 5' RACE reads. This sample has over 150,000 distinct CDR3 sequences; approximately 6.2% occur once, and the top ten carry just under 3%. Sequenced material: CD4+ T cells sorted from PBMCs, taken on the day of the first yellow fever vaccination. These receptors were taken from a man in his late teens or twenties who received the YFV17D yellow fever vaccine.

The genes are TRBV2 and TRBJ2-1; D unclear. This CDR3 spans 14 amino acids. V dropped 0 bases and J dropped 5 bases, with 8 bases sitting between them. The V gene's germline CDR1 is SNHLY and CDR2 FYNNEI. CDR3 DNA sequence: TGTGCCAGCAGTGAAGCGTGGGCGGACAATGAGCAGTTCTTC. It codes for CASSEAWADNEQFF.

The chain recombines TRBV20-1 with TRBJ1-2, with D uncertain. Per germline, CDR1 DFQATT and CDR2 SNEGSKA (reference sequence). Trimming took off 6 bases at V and 3 bases at J, with 14 bases between the two ends. The CDR3 has 13 residues. This CDR3 is CSAGPASDYGYTF. As DNA, the CDR3 is TGCAGTGCAGGACCCGCCTCGGACTATGGCTACACCTTC.

This chain connects TRBV7-2 to TRBJ2-7, with 13 positions matching TRBD2. CDR1 SGHTA and CDR2 FQGNSA come from the germline V gene. V trimming: 5 bases; J trimming: 6 bases; junction bases outside the gene matches: 16. The CDR3 has 18 amino acids. The CDR3 is CASSITGTSGDVWGEQYF. Written as DNA, the CDR3 is TGTGCCAGCAGCATTACCGGGACTAGCGGGGACGTCTGGGGCGAGCAGTACTTC.

V and J are TRBV9 and TRBJ2-3; D is unclear. Germline V CDR1 and CDR2: SGDLS, YYNGEE. The V end lost 1 base, the J end lost 1 base, and 7 bases lay between the germline ends. This CDR3 comprises 14 residues. CDR3 coding DNA: TGTGCCAGCAGCGTAACCGCGGGCACAGATACGCAGTATTTT. This encodes CASSVTAGTDTQYF.

This clonotype has ten or more counts. This chain joins TRBV11-2 and TRBJ2-4, with D tentatively TRBD1 or TRBD2 (6 bases each). V lost 4 bases, J lost 8 bases, and 15 bases lay in between. The CDR3 consists of 14 residues. Germline lookup yields CDR1 SGHAT and CDR2 FQNNGV. The CDR3 loop is CASSYRATGDIQYF. CDR3 nucleotide sequence: TGTGCCAGCAGCTACAGGGCCACGGGGGACATTCAGTACTTC.

This clonotype was counted between two and nine times. V is TRBV5-4 and J is TRBJ2-2; 8 bases are a match to TRBD1. Per the germline V gene, CDR1 is SGHNT and CDR2 is YYREEE (reference sequence). V gave up 4 bases and J gave up 6 bases; unmatched junction bases: 11. The CDR3 length is 16 residues. The chain's CDR3 is CASSILTYRGAGELFF. The CDR3 DNA sequence: TGTGCCAGCAGCATACTGACCTACAGGGGGGCCGGGGAGCTGTTTTTT.

Ten or more counts support this clonotype. V is TRBV7-3 and J is TRBJ2-5; tentative D call: TRBD2 (6 bases). The CDR3 covers 13 residues. Germline CDR1 is SGHTA and CDR2 is FQGTGA. Trimming took off 3 bases at V and 5 bases at J, with 10 bases between the two ends. This CDR3 is CASSFGGFETQYF. The CDR3 coding sequence is TGTGCCAGCAGCTTTGGGGGGTTTGAGACCCAGTACTTC.

This chain links TRBV12-3 or TRBV12-4 with TRBJ2-7; TRBD2 is a possible D gene (6 bases). V dropped 2 bases and J dropped 1 base, with 9 bases sitting between them. The length of the CDR3 is 14 residues. The CDR3 reads CASSLSGGSYEQYF. The CDR3 coding sequence is TGTGCCAGCAGTTTATCCGGGGGTTCCTACGAGCAGTACTTC.

This clonotype has at least ten counts. The chain carries TRBV28 and TRBJ2-7, with D perhaps assigned TRBD1 or TRBD2 (5 bases each). V was shortened by 4 bases and J by 3 bases, with 13 bases between the two germline ends. The CDR3 sequence is 14 residues long. CDR1 and CDR2 (germline): MDHEN, SYDVKM. The CDR3 coding sequence is TGTGCCAGCAGTTCCGGGACGACCATCTACGAGCAGTACGTC. Amino acid sequence: CASSSGTTIYEQYV.